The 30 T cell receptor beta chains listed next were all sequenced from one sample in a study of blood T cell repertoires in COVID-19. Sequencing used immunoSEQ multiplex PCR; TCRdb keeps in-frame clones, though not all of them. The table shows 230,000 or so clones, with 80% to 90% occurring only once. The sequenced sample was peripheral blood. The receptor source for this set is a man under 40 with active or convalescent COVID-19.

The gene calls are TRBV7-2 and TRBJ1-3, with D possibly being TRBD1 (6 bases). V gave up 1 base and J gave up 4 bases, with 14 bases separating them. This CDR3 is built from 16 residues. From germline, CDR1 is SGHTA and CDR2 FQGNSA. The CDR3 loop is CASSLGGGGRGNTIYF. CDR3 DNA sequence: TGTGCCAGCAGCTTAGGAGGGGGTGGAAGGGGAAACACCATATATTTT. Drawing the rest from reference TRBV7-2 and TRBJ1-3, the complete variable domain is GAGVSQSPSNKVTEKGKDVELRCDPISGHTALYWYRQSLGQGLEFLIYFQGNSAPDKSGLPSDRFSAERTGGSVSTLTIQRTQQEDSAVYLCASSLGGGGRGNTIYFGEGSWLTVV.

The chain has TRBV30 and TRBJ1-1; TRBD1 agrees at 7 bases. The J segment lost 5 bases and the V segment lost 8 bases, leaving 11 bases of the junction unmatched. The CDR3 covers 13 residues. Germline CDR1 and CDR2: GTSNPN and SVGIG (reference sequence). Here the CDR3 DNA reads TGTGCCCGAATTACAGGGGTAGGGACTGAAGCTTTCTTT. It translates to CARITGVGTEAFF.

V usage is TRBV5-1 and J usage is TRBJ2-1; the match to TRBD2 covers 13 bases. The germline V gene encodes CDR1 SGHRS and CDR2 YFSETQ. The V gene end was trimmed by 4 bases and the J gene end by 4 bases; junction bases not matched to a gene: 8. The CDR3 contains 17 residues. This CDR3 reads CASSHGLAGDPYNEQFF. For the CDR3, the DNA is TGCGCCAGCAGCCATGGACTAGCGGGGGACCCGTACAATGAGCAGTTCTTC. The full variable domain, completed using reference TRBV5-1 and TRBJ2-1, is KAGVTQTPRYLIKTRGQQVTLSCSPISGHRSVSWYQQTPGQGLQFLFEYFSETQRNKGNFPGRFSGRQFSNSRSEMNVSTLELGDSALYLCASSHGLAGDPYNEQFFGPGTRLTVL.

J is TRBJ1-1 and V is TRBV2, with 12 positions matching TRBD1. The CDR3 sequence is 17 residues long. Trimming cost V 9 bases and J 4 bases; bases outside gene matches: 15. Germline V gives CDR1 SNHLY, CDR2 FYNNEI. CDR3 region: CARRSGTGGAGGTEAFF. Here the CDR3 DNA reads TGTGCCAGGAGAAGCGGGACAGGGGGCGCAGGGGGCACTGAAGCTTTCTTT.

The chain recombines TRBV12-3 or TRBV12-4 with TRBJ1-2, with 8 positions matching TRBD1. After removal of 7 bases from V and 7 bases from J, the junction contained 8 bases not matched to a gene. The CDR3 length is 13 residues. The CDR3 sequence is CASTSGQGSGYTF. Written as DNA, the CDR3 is TGTGCCAGCACCTCCGGACAGGGAAGTGGCTACACCTTC.

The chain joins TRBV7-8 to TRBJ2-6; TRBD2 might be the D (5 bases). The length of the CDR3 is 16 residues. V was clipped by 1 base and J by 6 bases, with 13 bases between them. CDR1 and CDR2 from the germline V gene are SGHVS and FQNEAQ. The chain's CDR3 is CASSLGGPTTANVLTF. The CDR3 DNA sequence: TGTGCCAGCAGCTTAGGAGGCCCGACTACGGCCAACGTCCTGACTTTC.

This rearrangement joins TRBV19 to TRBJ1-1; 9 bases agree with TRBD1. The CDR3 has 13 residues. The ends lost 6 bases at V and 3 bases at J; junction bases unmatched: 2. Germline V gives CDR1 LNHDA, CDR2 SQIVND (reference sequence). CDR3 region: CASSRQGDTEAFF. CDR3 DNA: TGTGCCAGTAGCCGACAGGGGGACACTGAAGCTTTCTTT.

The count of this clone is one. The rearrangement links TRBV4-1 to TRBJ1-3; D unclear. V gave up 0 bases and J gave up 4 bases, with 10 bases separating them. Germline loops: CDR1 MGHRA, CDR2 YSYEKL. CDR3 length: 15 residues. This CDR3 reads CASSQERSPGNTIYF. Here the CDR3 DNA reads TGCGCCAGCAGCCAAGAACGGTCGCCAGGAAACACCATATATTTT.

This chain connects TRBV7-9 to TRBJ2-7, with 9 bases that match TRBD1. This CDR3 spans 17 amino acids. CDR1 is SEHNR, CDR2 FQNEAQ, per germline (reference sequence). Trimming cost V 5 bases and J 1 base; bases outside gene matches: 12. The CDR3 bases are TGTGCCAGCAGCGCCTCATCTGGACAGGGGTCGTCCTACGAGCAGTACTTC. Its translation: CASSASSGQGSSYEQYF.

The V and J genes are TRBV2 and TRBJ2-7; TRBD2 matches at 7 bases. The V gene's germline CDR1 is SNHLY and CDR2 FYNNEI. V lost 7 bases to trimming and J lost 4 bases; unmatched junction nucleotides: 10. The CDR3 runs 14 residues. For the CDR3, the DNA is TGTGCCAGCACCCGGGACCATAGCGGGTACGAGCAGTACTTC. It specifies CASTRDHSGYEQYF. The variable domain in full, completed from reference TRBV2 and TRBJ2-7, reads EPEVTQTPSHQVTQMGQEVILRCVPISNHLYFYWYRQILGQKVEFLVSFYNNEISEKSEIFDDQFSVERPDGSNFTLKIRSTKLEDSAMYFCASTRDHSGYEQYFGPGTRLTVT.

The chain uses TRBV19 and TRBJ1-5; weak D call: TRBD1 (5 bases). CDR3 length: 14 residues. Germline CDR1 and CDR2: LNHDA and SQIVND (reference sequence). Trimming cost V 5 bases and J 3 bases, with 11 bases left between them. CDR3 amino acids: CASSGRQPNQPQHF. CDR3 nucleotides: TGTGCCAGTAGTGGACGACAGCCCAATCAGCCCCAGCATTTT.

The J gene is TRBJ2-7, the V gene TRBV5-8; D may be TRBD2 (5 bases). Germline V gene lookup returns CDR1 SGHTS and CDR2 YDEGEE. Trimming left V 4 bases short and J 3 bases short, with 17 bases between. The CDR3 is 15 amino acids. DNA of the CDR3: TGTGCCAGCAGCCCAGGACTTAGCCATCTCTACGAGCAGTACTTC. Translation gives CASSPGLSHLYEQYF.

The CDR3 coding sequence is TGCGCCAGCAGCCCATGGGAGCGAAGCACAGATACGCAGTATTTT. Its protein is CASSPWERSTDTQYF. This chain connects TRBV4-1 to TRBJ2-3; weak D call: TRBD2 (5 bases). The length of the CDR3 is 15 residues. CDR1 is MGHRA, CDR2 YSYEKL, per germline. V shed 4 bases and J shed 0 bases, with 11 bases lying between them.

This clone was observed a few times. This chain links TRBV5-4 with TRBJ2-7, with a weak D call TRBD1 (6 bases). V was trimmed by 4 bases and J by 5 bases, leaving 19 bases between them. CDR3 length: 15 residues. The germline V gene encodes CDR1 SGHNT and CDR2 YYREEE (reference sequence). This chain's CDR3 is CASSLPRQGKHEQYF. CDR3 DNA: TGTGCCAGCAGCCTCCCCCGGCAGGGGAAGCACGAGCAGTACTTC.

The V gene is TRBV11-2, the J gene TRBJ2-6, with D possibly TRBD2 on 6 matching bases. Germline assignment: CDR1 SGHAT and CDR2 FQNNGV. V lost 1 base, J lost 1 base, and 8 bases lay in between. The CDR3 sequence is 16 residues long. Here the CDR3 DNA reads TGTGCCAGCAGCTTAGGCCGGGGGTCTGGGGCCAACGTCCTGACTTTC. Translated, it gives CASSLGRGSGANVLTF.

The DNA for the CDR3 is TGTGCCAGCAGTGAGCCTCTAGTGGCCGGTGAGCAGTTCTTC. Protein: CASSEPLVAGEQFF. The J gene is TRBJ2-1, the V gene TRBV25-1; no definite D call. The CDR3 sequence is 14 residues long. Per the germline V gene, CDR1 is MGHDK and CDR2 is SYGVNS. Trimming took off 3 bases at V and 9 bases at J, with 15 bases between the two ends.

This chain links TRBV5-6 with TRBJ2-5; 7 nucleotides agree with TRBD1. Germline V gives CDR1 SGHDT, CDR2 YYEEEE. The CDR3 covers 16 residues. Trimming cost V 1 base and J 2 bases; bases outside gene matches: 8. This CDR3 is CASSLRGLAVQETQYF. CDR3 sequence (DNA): TGTGCCAGCAGCTTGAGGGGGCTAGCCGTTCAAGAGACCCAGTACTTC.

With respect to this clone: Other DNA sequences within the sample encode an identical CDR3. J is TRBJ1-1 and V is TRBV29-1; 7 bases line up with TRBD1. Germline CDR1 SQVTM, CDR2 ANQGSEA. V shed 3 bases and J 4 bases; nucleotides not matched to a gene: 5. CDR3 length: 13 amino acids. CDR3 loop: CSVDVGGGTEAFF. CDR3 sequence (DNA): TGCAGCGTTGACGTAGGGGGCGGCACTGAAGCTTTCTTT.

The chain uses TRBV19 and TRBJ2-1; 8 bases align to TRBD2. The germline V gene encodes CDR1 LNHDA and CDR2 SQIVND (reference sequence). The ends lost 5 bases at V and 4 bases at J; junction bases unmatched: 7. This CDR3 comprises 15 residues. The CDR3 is CASSVAGGRYNEQFF. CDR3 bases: TGTGCCAGTAGTGTAGCGGGCGGGAGGTACAATGAGCAGTTCTTC.

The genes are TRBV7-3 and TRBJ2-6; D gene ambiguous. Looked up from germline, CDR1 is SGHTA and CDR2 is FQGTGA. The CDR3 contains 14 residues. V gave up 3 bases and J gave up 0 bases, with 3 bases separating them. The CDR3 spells CASSFNSGANVLTF. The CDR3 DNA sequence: TGTGCCAGCAGCTTTAACTCTGGGGCCAACGTCCTGACTTTC.

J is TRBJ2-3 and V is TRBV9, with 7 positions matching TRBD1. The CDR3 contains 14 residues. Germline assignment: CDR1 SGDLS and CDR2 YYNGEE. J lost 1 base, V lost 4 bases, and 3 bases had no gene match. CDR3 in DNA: TGTGCCAGCAGCCCGACAGGGCGCACAGATACGCAGTATTTT. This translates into CASSPTGRTDTQYF.

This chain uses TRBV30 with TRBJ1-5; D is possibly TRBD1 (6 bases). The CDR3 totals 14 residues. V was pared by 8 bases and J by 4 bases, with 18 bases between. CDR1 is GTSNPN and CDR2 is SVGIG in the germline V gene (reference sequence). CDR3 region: CASEGGAGNQPQHF. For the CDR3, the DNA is TGTGCCAGCGAGGGGGGGGCCGGGAATCAGCCCCAGCATTTT.

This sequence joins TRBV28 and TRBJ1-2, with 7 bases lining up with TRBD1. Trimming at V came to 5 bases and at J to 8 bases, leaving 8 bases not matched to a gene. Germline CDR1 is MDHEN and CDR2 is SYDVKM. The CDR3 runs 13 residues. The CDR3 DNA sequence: TGTGCCAGCAGTGAACAGGGGATGTGGGGCTACACCTTC. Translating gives CASSEQGMWGYTF.

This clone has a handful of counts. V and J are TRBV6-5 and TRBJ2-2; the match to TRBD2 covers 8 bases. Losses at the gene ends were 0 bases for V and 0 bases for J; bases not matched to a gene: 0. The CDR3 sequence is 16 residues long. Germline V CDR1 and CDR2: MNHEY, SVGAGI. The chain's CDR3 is CASSYSSGTNTGELFF. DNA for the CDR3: TGTGCCAGCAGTTACTCTAGCGGGACGAACACCGGGGAGCTGTTTTTT.

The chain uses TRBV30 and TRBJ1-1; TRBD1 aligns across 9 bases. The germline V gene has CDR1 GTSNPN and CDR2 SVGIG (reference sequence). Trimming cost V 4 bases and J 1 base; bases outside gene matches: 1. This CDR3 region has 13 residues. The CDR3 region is CAWTGQGNTEAFF. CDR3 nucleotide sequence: TGTGCCTGGACGGGACAGGGGAACACTGAAGCTTTCTTT.

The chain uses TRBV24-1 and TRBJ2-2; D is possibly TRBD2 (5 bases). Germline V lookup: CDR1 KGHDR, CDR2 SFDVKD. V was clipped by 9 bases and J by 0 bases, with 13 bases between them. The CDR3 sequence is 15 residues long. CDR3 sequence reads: CATAYPGANTGELFF. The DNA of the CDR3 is TGTGCCACCGCCTACCCCGGGGCGAACACCGGGGAGCTGTTTTTT.

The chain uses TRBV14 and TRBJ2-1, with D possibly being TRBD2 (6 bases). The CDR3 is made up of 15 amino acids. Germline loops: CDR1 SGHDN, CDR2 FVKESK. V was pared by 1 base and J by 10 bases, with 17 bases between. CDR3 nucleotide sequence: TGTGCCAGCAGCCAAGGGAAGATCGGACTAAGCGAGCAGTTCTTC. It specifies CASSQGKIGLSEQFF.

DNA for the CDR3: TGTGCCAGCAGCTTAGCGCTTGGTGAGGGATCAGGCATTCAGTACTTC. Protein: CASSLALGEGSGIQYF. The genes are TRBV7-8 and TRBJ2-4; possibly TRBD2 for D (5 bases). The CDR3 is made up of 16 amino acids. Germline CDR1 SGHVS, CDR2 FQNEAQ. V was trimmed by 0 bases and J by 9 bases, leaving 18 bases between them.

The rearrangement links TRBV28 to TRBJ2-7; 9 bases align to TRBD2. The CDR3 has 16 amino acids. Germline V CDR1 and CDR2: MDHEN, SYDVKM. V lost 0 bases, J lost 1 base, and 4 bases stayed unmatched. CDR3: CASSLWAGGHSYEQYF. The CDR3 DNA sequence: TGTGCCAGCAGTTTATGGGCGGGGGGGCATTCCTACGAGCAGTACTTC.

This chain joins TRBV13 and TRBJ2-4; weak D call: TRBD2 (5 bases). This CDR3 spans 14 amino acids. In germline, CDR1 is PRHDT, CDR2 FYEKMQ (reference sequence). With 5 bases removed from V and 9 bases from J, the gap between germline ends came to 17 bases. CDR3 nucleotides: TGTGCCAGCAGCACCCGGTCGGACTCGGGCATTCAGTACTTC. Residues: CASSTRSDSGIQYF.